Listed below are T cell receptor beta chains from one sample, sequenced in a study of T cell responses to AZD1222 COVID-19 vaccine. Sequencing was performed with immunoSEQ multiplex PCR; in TCRdb, only in-frame clones are kept and a portion is missing. The sample has 90,000 to 150,000 clones, roughly nine tenths seen once. The sequences come from peripheral blood, collected on day 0 of AZD1222 vaccination. These TCRs come from an adult in good health. Both conserved end residues are part of each CDR3. Each record gives: D gene, J gene, clone size, V gene, CDR3 DNA, CDR3 protein. The D gene is left open where the match is weak. Clone size is shown for a subset of rows, as once, few, many or a class of expanded clone.

NA | TRBJ2-1 | NA | TRBV27 | TGTGCCAGCAGGGGTTGGGTAGGGAGCTCCTACAATGAGCAGTTCTTC | CASRGWVGSSYNEQFF
NA | TRBJ1-1 | NA | TRBV30 | TGTGCCTGGAGTGTAGTAGGGACGACTGAAGCTTTCTTT | CAWSVVGTTEAFF
TRBD1 | TRBJ1-2 | NA | TRBV4-3 | TGCGCCAGCAGCCTCCGACAGGGGGCGAAGCTCTATGGCTACACCTTC | CASSLRQGAKLYGYTF
NA | TRBJ2-5 | few | TRBV5-4 | TGTGCCAGCAGCTTGTCGGGCATGCAAGAGACCCAGTACTTC | CASSLSGMQETQYF
TRBD1 | TRBJ1-6 | NA | TRBV30 | TGTGCCTGGAGTGTTGACAGGGTTAATTCACCCCTCCACTTT | CAWSVDRVNSPLHF
NA | TRBJ1-6 | NA | TRBV6-1 | TGTGCCAGCAGTGATTTGCGGCAGGGTGGCTCACCCCTCCACTTT | CASSDLRQGGSPLHF
NA | TRBJ2-5 | NA | TRBV6-5 | TGTGCCAGCAAGGCTTTGGGCCATCAAGAGACCCAGTACTTC | CASKALGHQETQYF
TRBD1 | TRBJ1-2 | NA | TRBV28 | TGTGCCAGCACCAGACCGGGACAGGGGGCAGATGGCTACACCTTC | CASTRPGQGADGYTF
NA | TRBJ2-1 | NA | TRBV20-1 | TGCAGTGCTAGAGCGGACCATGAGCAGTTCTTC | CSARADHEQFF
NA | TRBJ2-5 | once | TRBV20-1 | TGCAGTGCTAGTGACGGTGAAGAGACCCAGTACTTC | CSASDGEETQYF
TRBD2 | TRBJ2-5 | NA | TRBV7-2 | TGTGCCAGCAGCTTGGGGGGGACTACCCAGGGGACCCAGTACTTC | CASSLGGTTQGTQYF
NA | TRBJ1-6 | NA | TRBV10-3 | TGTGCCATCAGGGAGGAGGAAGCGAGTAATTCACCCCTCCACTTT | CAIREEEASNSPLHF
NA | TRBJ1-2 | NA | TRBV19 | TGTGCCAGTAGTCCCCCAGTGGGGTATGGCTACACCTTC | CASSPPVGYGYTF
NA | TRBJ1-5 | NA | TRBV6-2/TRBV6-3 | TGTGCCAGCAGTCCCCGGGAGGGCGGTACCAATCAGCCCCAGCATTTT | CASSPREGGTNQPQHF
TRBD1 | TRBJ1-6 | once | TRBV12-3/TRBV12-4 | TGTGCCAGCAGGGACAGGGGAAATTCACCCCTCCACTTT | CASRDRGNSPLHF
NA | TRBJ2-5 | NA | TRBV6-1 | TGTGCCAGCAGTGAAAACGAGGTCCAGTACTTC | CASSENEVQYF
NA | TRBJ1-4 | once | TRBV4-2 | TGTGCCAGCAGCCAAGAGGCCCCTAAAAAACTGTTTTTT | CASSQEAPKKLFF
TRBD2 | TRBJ2-1 | few | TRBV9 | TGTGCCAGCAGCGAGGGACTAGCGCATGAGCAGTTCTTC | CASSEGLAHEQFF
TRBD2 | TRBJ2-2 | NA | TRBV3-1/TRBV3-2 | TGTGCCAGCAGCCAGGGACTAGCGGTAATGGGGGAGCTGTTTTTT | CASSQGLAVMGELFF
NA | TRBJ2-7 | NA | TRBV5-6 | TGTGCCAGCAGCTTGGGGGACTGGGGACCCGAGCAGTACTTC | CASSLGDWGPEQYF
NA | TRBJ2-5 | NA | TRBV7-2 | TGTGCCAGCAAATCTCAAGAGACCCAGTACTTC | CASKSQETQYF
NA | TRBJ2-1 | NA | TRBV25-1 | TGTGCCAGCGTAAGTAACTACAATGAGCAGTTCTTC | CASVSNYNEQFF
NA | TRBJ2-7 | NA | TRBV6-5 | TGTGCCAGCAGGGGTCCGGCCTCCTACGAGCAGTACTTC | CASRGPASYEQYF
NA | TRBJ1-4 | NA | TRBV4-2 | TGTGCCAGCAGATGGGGAAGACAAGGGGAAAAACTGTTTTTT | CASRWGRQGEKLFF
NA | TRBJ1-2 | NA | TRBV19 | TGTGCCAGTAGTTCGATGTCGGACATTTATGGCTACACCTTC | CASSSMSDIYGYTF
NA | TRBJ2-7 | few | TRBV6-5 | TGTGCCAGCAGTTACATGGGGGAGCAGTACTTC | CASSYMGEQYF
TRBD1 | TRBJ2-2 | NA | TRBV5-6 | TGTGCCAGCAGCTACCCGGACAGGGGATACACCGGGGAGCTGTTTTTT | CASSYPDRGYTGELFF
NA | TRBJ1-1 | NA | TRBV9 | TGTGCCAGCAGAGAGGGGGTGTTCCCTAACACTGAAGCTTTCTTT | CASREGVFPNTEAFF
NA | TRBJ1-4 | NA | TRBV19 | TGTGCCAGTAGTATAGGGGGCAGCCTTAATGAAAAACTGTTTTTT | CASSIGGSLNEKLFF
TRBD2 | TRBJ2-5 | NA | TRBV19 | TGTGCCAGTAGTGGGGGGGGAGTGTACCAAGAGACCCAGTACTTC | CASSGGGVYQETQYF
NA | TRBJ2-5 | NA | TRBV7-2 | TGTGCCAGCAGCCCATTCCAGGGGAATTTTGAGACCCAGTACTTC | CASSPFQGNFETQYF
TRBD1 | TRBJ1-2 | NA | TRBV20-1 | TGCAGTGCCAGTCGGACAGGGGAGTGGACGAACTATGGCTACACCTTC | CSASRTGEWTNYGYTF
NA | TRBJ1-2 | NA | TRBV9 | TGTGCCAGCAGCCTCGAGGGAGGCTACACCTTC | CASSLEGGYTF
NA | TRBJ1-1 | NA | TRBV7-2 | TGTGCCAGCAGCCCCCCGCGGCGGGGAATGAGCACTGAAGCTTTCTTT | CASSPPRRGMSTEAFF
NA | TRBJ2-7 | once | TRBV7-9 | TGTGCCAGCACCCCAAGTGGAGGACGAAACGAGCAGTACTTC | CASTPSGGRNEQYF
NA | TRBJ2-5 | NA | TRBV19 | TGTGCCAGTAGTATAGCGGGTGGCCGGGGACAAGAGACCCAGTACTTC | CASSIAGGRGQETQYF
NA | TRBJ1-2 | NA | TRBV6-5 | TGTGCCAGCAGTTCCAATGGCCTAAAGGGGTATGGCTACACCTTC | CASSSNGLKGYGYTF